The entry below describes one TCR beta chain. What it binds is unknown. These data originate in a study of shared clonotypes between healthy human individuals. Study background: Three plates were used per donor for CD4 naive, three for CD4 memory, two for CD8 naive and one for CD8 memory. General study points: Large sequencing depth failed to make sorted-subset sequencing complete, rarefaction showed.

Genomic DNA from each subset was divided evenly over several immunoSEQ plates. The data were produced by immunoSEQ multiplex PCR, yet TCRdb's version contains in-frame clones alone and is incomplete. The sample lists some 2,500,000 clones, under 95% occurring once. The CDR3 totals 20 residues. With 4 bases clipped from V and 0 bases from J, the junction kept 16 bases outside the gene matches. Germline-derived CDR1 and CDR2 are LGHNA and YNFKEQ. Caucasian adults residing in Nashville, Tennessee made up all the donors. The specimen sequenced was naive CD4+ T cells from PBMCs. Subset described: CD45RA+ positively selected. The source of this sequence is a man younger than 35 in good health. Some clones in this sample may be carry-over from other donors' samples. The chain recombines TRBV4-2 with TRBJ2-3, with 10 bases matching TRBD2. The CDR3 region has the DNA TGTGCCAGCAGCCCGTCTTCCACTAGCGGGAACCACCCAAGCACAGATACGCAGTATTTT. Translation: CASSPSSTSGNHPSTDTQYF.